These 7 T cell receptor beta chains were all obtained from the same sample, sequenced in a study of blood T cells in healthy people across ages (dated by TCRdb to the mid-2010s). Libraries came from 5' RACE. Sequencing used an Illumina HiSeq 2500. A second PCR of roughly 6 to 12 cycles was performed with a sample-barcoded 5' primer and a J-beta primer mix. Using fastp at Q25 and MiXCR, TCRdb reprocessed the public reads and kept productive beta chains. Each record represents a unique CDR3 protein, reported with the most common genes and DNA among its rows. The sample contains over a million distinct CDR3 sequences, approximately 59% of them found a single time. The leading ten clones occupy roughly 6.3% of the sample. The sequenced sample consisted of blood. The receptor source for this set is a man younger than 35 in good health.

The chain employs TRBV12-3 or TRBV12-4 and TRBJ1-2; tentatively, D is TRBD1 (5 bases). CDR3 length: 15 residues. V shed 1 base and J shed 7 bases, with 16 bases lying between them. This CDR3 is CASSLDIGGSGGYTF. The CDR3 nucleotides read TGTGCCAGCAGTTTAGATATCGGGGGAAGTGGTGGCTACACCTTC.

The chain recombines TRBV7-9 with TRBJ1-2; the D is unclear. Trimming stripped 0 bases from V and 8 bases from J, with 7 bases between. CDR3 size: 12 residues. CDR1 is SEHNR and CDR2 is FQNEAQ in the germline V gene (reference sequence). The CDR3 DNA sequence: TGTGCCAGCAGCTTAGCCAACTGCGGCTACACCTTC. Its translation: CASSLANCGYTF.

The chain has TRBV19 and TRBJ1-2; D call uncertain. Trimming took 7 bases from V and 8 from J, leaving 17 bases between them. The germline CDR1 and CDR2 sequences are LNHDA and SQIVND (reference sequence). The CDR3 is 13 amino acids. The DNA for the CDR3 is TGTGCCAGTACCGATTCGGCGTGGGAAGGCTACACCTTC. Encoded protein: CASTDSAWEGYTF.

The chain employs TRBV20-1 and TRBJ2-7; D unclear. Trimming left V 0 bases short and J 1 base short, with 10 bases between. The CDR3 has 14 amino acids. Germline V gives CDR1 DFQATT, CDR2 SNEGSKA (reference sequence). CDR3 sequence: CSARDEVISYEQYF. DNA for the CDR3: TGCAGTGCTAGAGATGAGGTGATATCCTACGAGCAGTACTTC.

The chain joins TRBV7-6 to TRBJ2-5; TRBD1 or TRBD2 may be the D gene (6 bases each). The germline V gene encodes CDR1 SGHVS and CDR2 FNYEAQ. The V and J ends lost 5 bases and 4 bases respectively, with 20 bases between them. The length of the CDR3 is 16 residues. For the CDR3, the DNA is TGTGCCAGCAGCAATAGCGGACAGCGTCCCCGAGAGACCCAGTACTTC. Amino acids: CASSNSGQRPRETQYF.

This rearrangement joins TRBV11-3 to TRBJ2-1; the D gene is possibly TRBD1 (9 bases). This CDR3 is 17 amino acids long. Germline V lookup: CDR1 SGHNT, CDR2 YENEEA. V dropped 5 bases and J dropped 7 bases, with 24 bases sitting between them. The CDR3 spells CASSPGGGTGLFNEQFF. In DNA, the CDR3 is TGTGCCAGCAGCCCCGGGGGGGGGACAGGGCTATTTAATGAGCAGTTCTTC.

This sequence joins TRBV4-1 and TRBJ2-7; 10 bases line up with TRBD1. This CDR3 is built from 15 residues. Germline assignment: CDR1 MGHRA and CDR2 YSYEKL. V was pared by 1 base and J by 6 bases, with 6 bases of the junction left unmatched. Here the CDR3 DNA reads TGCGCCAGCAGCCAAGGACAGGGGGCAATGGGCGAGCAGTACTTC. It is translated as CASSQGQGAMGEQYF.